The 26 T cell receptor beta chains in this list originate from one sample, sequenced in a study of beta chain features in type 1 diabetes (dated by TCRdb to between 2017 and 2018). The library was prepared using the immunoSEQ multiplex PCR assay. The entire isolated RNA was reverse transcribed using the High Capacity cDNA Reverse Transcription Kit, and thus expressed TCRB transcripts were sequenced. The table comes from immuneACCESS by way of TCRdb, which keeps in-frame sequences with V and J called. Part of the clones is missing from these tables; in studies checked, under half for an unresolved V gene and the rest for unknown reasons. The sample yields 35,000 or so clones; around 60% were counted once. Of the sample, 2% to 2.5% falls within the top ten clones. The sequenced material came from Tregs from blood. The cell subset or site label here, explained by the study, means: regulatory CD4+ T cells. Receptors originate from a young woman in good health.

This chain links TRBV5-1 with TRBJ2-7, with 10 bases matching TRBD1. Germline CDR1 is SGHRS and CDR2 is YFSETQ. Unmatched junction bases numbered 4, after V lost 4 bases and J lost 0 bases. This CDR3 comprises 15 residues. The CDR3 coding sequence is TGCGCCAGCAGCGCTGGACAGGGGGGCTCCTACGAGCAGTACTTC. Protein: CASSAGQGGSYEQYF.

The J gene is TRBJ2-7, the V gene TRBV11-2, with 8 bases that match TRBD1. J gave up 7 bases and V 5 bases, and 13 bases lay outside the gene matches. CDR3 length equals 15 residues. Germline V gene sequence: CDR1 SGHAT, CDR2 FQNNGV. This CDR3 is CASSGQSRGLWEQYF. The CDR3 DNA is TGTGCCAGCAGCGGGCAAAGCAGGGGGCTCTGGGAGCAGTACTTC.

V and J are TRBV29-1 and TRBJ1-4; D is ambiguous. Germline V gene lookup returns CDR1 SQVTM and CDR2 ANQGSEA. The CDR3 has 14 residues. Trimming shortened V by 5 bases and J by 0 bases, and 10 bases separated the two germline ends. CDR3 in amino acids: CSVSVTSTNEKLFF. The CDR3, as DNA: TGCAGCGTTTCAGTTACCTCAACTAATGAAAAACTGTTTTTT.

The chain links TRBV23-1 to TRBJ2-6; D might be TRBD1 (5 bases). TRBV23-1 belongs to the ORF category, with a function that is uncertain. Deletions cut 0 bases from V and 0 bases from J, with 12 bases between. This CDR3 has 18 amino acids. The CDR3 reads CASSQSPRQYSGANVLTF. CDR3 DNA: TGCGCCAGCAGTCAATCTCCTAGACAGTACTCTGGGGCCAACGTCCTGACTTTC.

This chain uses TRBV28 with TRBJ1-2; a possible D gene is TRBD1 (6 bases). V dropped 3 bases and J dropped 3 bases, with 14 bases sitting between them. This CDR3 has 15 amino acids. Germline V gene data show CDR1 as MDHEN and CDR2 as SYDVKM. CDR3 in amino acids: CASSFREGVDYGYTF. CDR3 DNA sequence: TGTGCCAGCAGTTTTCGTGAGGGGGTGGACTATGGCTACACCTTC.

Only a few counts were recorded for this clone. The rearrangement joins TRBV27 to TRBJ2-5, with 10 bases identical to TRBD2. Germline V CDR1 and CDR2: MNHEY, SMNVEV (reference sequence). The junction had 8 bases not matched to a gene; V was cut back by 2 bases and J by 5 bases. The CDR3 runs 16 residues. The DNA for the CDR3 is TGTGCCAGCAGTTTAAAGCCTAGCGGGAGAATGGAGACCCAGTACTTC. Translating it yields CASSLKPSGRMETQYF.

The chain recombines TRBV29-1 with TRBJ1-1, with 8 bases fitting TRBD1. V was pared by 7 bases and J by 8 bases, with 12 bases of the junction left unmatched. The germline CDR1 and CDR2 sequences are SQVTM and ANQGSEA. The CDR3 is made up of 13 amino acids. The CDR3 is CSAKTGAATEAFF. DNA of the CDR3: TGCAGCGCTAAGACAGGGGCGGCCACCGAAGCTTTCTTT.

The V gene is TRBV6-5, the J gene TRBJ2-3; no firm D call. V was pared by 0 bases and J by 0 bases, with 10 bases between. The germline gives CDR1 MNHEY, CDR2 SVGAGI. CDR3 size: 16 residues. CDR3 DNA sequence: TGTGCCAGCAGTTACTCGATCCAAACTAGCACAGATACGCAGTATTTT. Its protein is CASSYSIQTSTDTQYF.

The chain recombines TRBV11-3 with TRBJ2-3; TRBD2 matches 7 bases. The CDR3 contains 16 residues. The germline V gene encodes CDR1 SGHNT and CDR2 YENEEA. After removal of 11 bases from V and 2 bases from J, the junction contained 16 bases not matched to a gene. The CDR3: CALSVRLAEITDTQYF. CDR3 in DNA: TGTGCCCTCTCGGTACGGCTAGCGGAGATCACAGATACGCAGTATTTT.

The chain joins TRBV7-2 to TRBJ2-1; maybe TRBD2 (6 bases). V gave up 5 bases and J gave up 16 bases, with 24 bases separating them. Per germline, CDR1 SGHTA and CDR2 FQGNSA. The CDR3 has 14 amino acids. In DNA form, the CDR3 reads TGTGCCAGCAGCCATCCGGTTAGGCGGGAAGGTGGATTCTTC. This sequence encodes CASSHPVRREGGFF. The variable domain in full, with the rest retrieved from reference TRBV7-2 and TRBJ2-1, is GAGVSQSPSNKVTEKGKDVELRCDPISGHTALYWYRQSLGQGLEFLIYFQGNSAPDKSGLPSDRFSAERTGGSVSTLTIQRTQQEDSAVYLCASSHPVRREGGFFGPGTRLTVL.

The chain carries TRBV28 and TRBJ2-1; D is unclear. The length of the CDR3 is 11 residues. V was trimmed by 5 bases and J by 4 bases, leaving 3 bases between them. Germline CDR1 reads MDHEN; CDR2 reads SYDVKM. CDR3 amino acids: CASSLYNEQFF. In nucleotides, the CDR3 is TGTGCCAGCAGTCTTTACAATGAGCAGTTCTTC.

The CDR3 loop is CASSLEGTSGPQTQYF. As DNA, the CDR3 is TGTGCCAGCAGCTTAGAAGGGACTAGCGGCCCTCAGACCCAGTACTTC. The chain combines TRBV7-2 with TRBJ2-5; 11 bases map to TRBD2. The CDR3 loop spans 16 amino acids. Losses at the gene ends were 1 base for V and 6 bases for J; bases not matched to a gene: 7. Germline V lookup: CDR1 SGHTA, CDR2 FQGNSA.

The chain carries TRBV29-1 and TRBJ2-5; TRBD1 matches at 10 bases. This CDR3 comprises 13 residues. With V trimmed by 4 bases and J by 5 bases, 4 bases remained unmatched. The germline V gene has CDR1 SQVTM and CDR2 ANQGSEA. DNA of the CDR3: TGCAGCGTTGGGGACAGGGGATCGGAGACCCAGTACTTC. Translating it yields CSVGDRGSETQYF.

The rearrangement uses TRBV18 and TRBJ2-5, with D perhaps matching TRBD2 (5 bases). Per germline, CDR1 KGHSH and CDR2 LQKENI. With 6 bases removed from V and 5 bases from J, the gap between germline ends came to 22 bases. The CDR3 totals 16 residues. The CDR3 nucleotides read TGTGCCAGCTCGGCCCCCCGAGGATCCCGCGGGGAGACCCAGTACTTC. It specifies CASSAPRGSRGETQYF.

This chain uses TRBV30 with TRBJ1-6; possible D gene TRBD1, 5 bases. V gave up 5 bases and J gave up 9 bases, with 14 bases separating them. Per germline, CDR1 GTSNPN and CDR2 SVGIG (reference sequence). The CDR3 totals 13 residues. The CDR3 loop is CAWSTGVGSPLHF. The CDR3 DNA reads TGTGCCTGGTCGACGGGGGTGGGTTCACCCCTCCACTTT.

The genes are TRBV6-1 and TRBJ2-7; possibly TRBD1 for D (5 bases). Germline-derived CDR1 and CDR2 are MNHNS and SASEGT. The CDR3 is 13 amino acids. This CDR3 reads CAAFEKWGSEQYF. For the CDR3, the DNA is TGTGCGGCCTTTGAGAAGTGGGGCTCCGAGCAGTACTTC.

This clone was observed a handful of times. The V and J genes are TRBV10-3 and TRBJ2-5; possibly TRBD1 for D (6 bases). TRBJ2-7 matches the DNA end more closely, so the J call is doubtful. Germline V gives CDR1 ENHRY, CDR2 SYGVKD. CDR3 length: 14 residues. This chain's CDR3 is CAISESLDRSEQYF. In nucleotides, the CDR3 is TGTGCCATCAGTGAGTCTCTTGACAGGTCCGAGCAGTACTTC.

The chain combines TRBV5-1 with TRBJ2-3; TRBD1 aligns across 7 bases. Per the germline V gene, CDR1 is SGHRS and CDR2 is YFSETQ. The CDR3 is 15 amino acids. V dropped 4 bases and J dropped 1; count of bases not matched to a gene: 6. The CDR3 nucleotides read TGCGCCAGCAGCCAGGGGGACAGCCGCACAGATACGCAGTATTTT. Its protein is CASSQGDSRTDTQYF.

V is TRBV20-1 and J is TRBJ2-1, with D hard to call. V was shortened by 4 bases and J by 6 bases, with 4 bases between the two germline ends. This CDR3 has 10 amino acids. Germline values: CDR1 DFQATT, CDR2 SNEGSKA (reference sequence). CDR3 bases: TGCAGTGCTACTATCAATGAGCAGTTCTTC. This translates into CSATINEQFF.

This chain connects TRBV6-6 to TRBJ2-1, with a possible D match to TRBD2 (5 bases). Germline V gene sequence: CDR1 MNHNY, CDR2 SVGAGI (reference sequence). V was cut by 2 bases and J by 3 bases, with 11 bases left in between. CDR3 size: 15 residues. This chain's CDR3 is CASSYGEPIYNEQFF. In nucleotides, the CDR3 is TGTGCCAGCAGTTACGGGGAGCCCATCTACAATGAGCAGTTCTTC.

This chain connects TRBV4-3 to TRBJ2-1; the match to TRBD2 covers 8 bases. The germline V gene has CDR1 LGHNA and CDR2 YSLEER. Trimming cost V 3 bases and J 11 bases; bases outside gene matches: 3. The CDR3 sequence is 12 residues long. CDR3 loop: CASSHRGGKQFF. CDR3 DNA: TGCGCCAGCAGCCACCGGGGGGGTAAGCAGTTCTTC.

The J gene is TRBJ2-7, the V gene TRBV7-9; D remains ambiguous. CDR1 and CDR2 from the germline V gene are SEHNR and FQNEAQ (reference sequence). The CDR3 length is 12 residues. The ends were cut back, 4 bases at V and 4 bases at J, with 8 bases in the middle. CDR3 protein: CASSYVEYEQYF. In DNA, the CDR3 is TGTGCCAGCAGCTACGTTGAGTACGAGCAGTACTTC. Looking up the rest from reference TRBV7-9 and TRBJ2-7 gives the full variable domain: DTGVSQNPRHKITKRGQNVTFRCDPISEHNRLYWYRQTLGQGPEFLTYFQNEAQLEKSRLLSDRFSAERPKGSFSTLEIQRTEQGDSAMYLCASSYVEYEQYFGPGTRLTVT.

The J gene is TRBJ1-5, the V gene TRBV6-6, with unresolved D. This CDR3 is built from 14 residues. V was pared by 8 bases and J by 2 bases, with 13 bases between. In germline, CDR1 is MNHNY, CDR2 SVGAGI (reference sequence). The CDR3 sequence: CASEFPTGNQPQHF. The CDR3 DNA reads TGTGCCAGCGAGTTTCCAACAGGCAATCAGCCCCAGCATTTT.

The J gene is TRBJ1-2, the V gene TRBV28, with 7 bases identical to TRBD1. CDR1 MDHEN and CDR2 SYDVKM come from the germline V gene. This CDR3 is 14 amino acids long. Unmatched junction bases numbered 6, after V lost 6 bases and J lost 2 bases. CDR3 nucleotides: TGTGCCAGCAGACCTACGACAGGGAACTATGGCTACACCTTC. Translating it yields CASRPTTGNYGYTF.

This chain uses TRBV19 with TRBJ2-1; 7 positions match TRBD1. This CDR3 has 13 amino acids. The V gene end was trimmed by 6 bases and the J gene end by 13 bases; junction bases not matched to a gene: 12. The V gene's germline CDR1 is LNHDA and CDR2 SQIVND (reference sequence). The CDR3 here is CASRGWGTGEQFF. For the CDR3, the DNA is TGTGCCAGTAGGGGCTGGGGCACAGGGGAACAGTTCTTC.

This clone was seen a single time. This chain links TRBV5-1 with TRBJ2-1; 11 nucleotides line up with TRBD2. V shed 2 bases, J shed 4 bases, and the junction held 2 bases outside the gene matches. Germline assignment: CDR1 SGHRS and CDR2 YFSETQ. The CDR3 length is 15 residues. Here the CDR3 DNA reads TGCGCCAGCAGCTTAAGACTAGCGGGGTACAATGAGCAGTTCTTC. This sequence encodes CASSLRLAGYNEQFF.